This record looks at one T cell receptor beta chain sequence and its context. This clone was recorded a few times. It lacks a known antigen. No qualities accompany the bases; no much larger clone lies one base away. This sample was included in a study of blood T cell repertoires in COVID-19 (dated by TCRdb to the early 2020s). About the investigation overall: Collaborator samples came from the United States, Italy and Spain and covered acute and convalescent phases of COVID-19. The prospective study material was composed of cDNA or gDNA derived from T cells, B-cell-depleted T cells, or PBMCs. The dataset comprised deeply sampled blood TCRbeta repertoires from subjects exposed to, actively infected with, or recovered from COVID-19. A freely available public database, intended as a resource for researchers studying the immune response to SARS-CoV-2, is where the repertoires were released. Samples were obtained from the ongoing ImmuneRACE study (first 160 participants) and from 1,254 subjects provided by 6 global collaborators. Nearly every sample came with metadata listing a de-identified subject ID, COVID-19 status, age in years and sex. Where available, HLA class I and class II types were obtained from metadata supplied by the sample provider rather than from assay-based typing.

V is shortened by 0 bases, J by 3 bases, and the region joining them spans 12 bases. The CDR3 covers 15 residues, taking in both the cysteine and the phenylalanine. Only CDR3 DNA remains: 45 bases, in frame from the first base. CDR1 and CDR2, looked up from the germline V gene, are MNHEY and SVGAGI. Whole blood was collected in K2EDTA tubes by collaborating institutions according to the institutions' own protocols. For TCRbeta analysis, collaborators shipped samples in one of three forms: frozen whole blood, isolated PBMCs, or DNA extracted from either of those sample types. The immunoSEQ Assay, a bias-controlled multiplex PCR, was used to amplify TCRbeta CDR3 regions from genomic DNA. The published analysis was carried out like this. Nucleated cell counts per sample were estimated from amplification of reference gene primers within the assay. Sequence reads were collapsed and filtered to measure the absolute abundance of every unique TCRbeta CDR3 rearrangement. For each sample, productive Simpson clonality was calculated as the square root of Simpson's diversity index across productive rearrangements. Not all clones reach the TCRdb copy of this immuneACCESS table, which keeps in-frame sequences only. Checked studies attribute under half of the gap to unresolved V genes and leave the rest unexplained. Clone size and the V and J calls come from that table; the DNA yielded D and trimming. A total of under 300,000 clones appear in this sample, around 86% of them only once. About 3.5% of the sample is taken by the ten largest.

Beyond this particular receptor, the publication reports: Clinical and demographic metadata were provided uncurated, with the amount varying by source and participant.

This chain is built from TRBV6-5 and TRBJ2-7; the D segment cannot be called with confidence. This clonotype originated in a man between 18 and 35 years old with active or convalescent COVID-19. The sample was peripheral blood. The CDR3 region has the sequence CASSYSIGQVYEQYF. The base sequence is TGTGCCAGCAGTTACTCGATAGGCCAGGTCTACGAGCAGTACTTC.